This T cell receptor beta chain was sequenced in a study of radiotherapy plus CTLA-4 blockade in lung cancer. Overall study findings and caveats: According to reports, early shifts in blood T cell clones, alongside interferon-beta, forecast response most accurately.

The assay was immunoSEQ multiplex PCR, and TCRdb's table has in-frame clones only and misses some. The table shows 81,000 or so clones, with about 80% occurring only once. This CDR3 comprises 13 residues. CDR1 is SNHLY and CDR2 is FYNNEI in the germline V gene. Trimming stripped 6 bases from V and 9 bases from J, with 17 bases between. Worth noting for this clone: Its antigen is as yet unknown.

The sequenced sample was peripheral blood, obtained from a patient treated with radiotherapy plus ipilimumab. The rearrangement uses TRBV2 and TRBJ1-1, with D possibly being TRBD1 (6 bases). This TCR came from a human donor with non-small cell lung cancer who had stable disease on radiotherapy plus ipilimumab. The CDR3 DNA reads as TGTGCCAGCAGACAGGACAGTCAGGGGCAAGCTTTCTTT. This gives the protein CASRQDSQGQAFF.